A single TCR beta chain is shown here with its context. This clone's antigen is unknown. Base qualities are not at hand, and no much larger clone is one base apart. The entry originates in a study of blood T cell repertoires in COVID-19 (dated by TCRdb to about 2020). Notes on the research overall: Samples from collaborators originated in the United States, Italy and Spain and spanned both the acute and convalescent phases of COVID-19. The prospective study material was composed of cDNA or gDNA derived from T cells, B-cell-depleted T cells, or PBMCs. Deeply sampled blood TCRbeta repertoires from subjects exposed to, actively infected with, or recovered from COVID-19 were included in the dataset. A freely available public database, intended as a resource for researchers studying the immune response to SARS-CoV-2, is where the repertoires were released. The samples were drawn from two sources: the first 160 participants of the ongoing ImmuneRACE study, and 1,254 subjects contributed by 6 global collaborators. The sample metadata nearly always contained a de-identified subject ID, COVID-19 status, age in years and sex. Where HLA class I and class II types were available, the types were taken from metadata supplied by the sample provider, not from assay-based typing. Results and caveats for the whole study, not just this receptor: Clinical and demographic metadata were provided uncurated, with the amount varying by source and participant.

Enrolling through a virtual design, the prospective study's participants ranged in age from roughly 18 to 100 years and lived across approximately 25 United States geographic areas. In the prospective study, cohorts were assigned on the basis of participant-reported clinical history obtained from a screening survey and a study questionnaire. For ImmuneRACE Cohort 3, a participant was defined as recovered based on two consecutive negative NP/OP PCR tests, clearance by a healthcare professional, or resolution of symptoms. In the prospective study, whole blood, serum and a nasopharyngeal or oropharyngeal swab were collected from each participant by mobile phlebotomists. Additional blood draws and questionnaires over an approximately 2-month period could optionally be provided by prospective study participants. Before DNA extraction, prospective study blood samples were shipped either frozen or at room temperature.

TCRbeta CDR3 regions were amplified from genomic DNA by means of the immunoSEQ Assay, a bias-controlled multiplex PCR. The published analysis was carried out like this. Within the assay, amplification of reference gene primers was used to estimate how many nucleated cells each sample contained. To quantify the absolute abundance of each unique TCRbeta CDR3 rearrangement, sequence reads were collapsed and filtered. For each sample, productive Simpson clonality was calculated as the square root of Simpson's diversity index across productive rearrangements. Entries here come from immuneACCESS through TCRdb and include only in-frame sequences with V and J called. Some clones fail to appear in such tables; in the studies checked, an unresolved V gene covers under half of the shortfall, and the cause of the remainder is unknown. That table gives V, J and clone size, and the DNA gave D and trimming. The sample has nearly 400,000 clones on record, roughly 90% of them singletons. The ten largest clones take up less than 2% of the sample.

This clonotype was sampled from a woman aged 25 to 39 who had recovered from COVID-19. The sequencing sample was made of PBMCs or T cells enriched from blood (not recorded which).

The CDR3 sequence is CASSLAQGLINSGETQYF. The bases are TGCGCCAGCAGCTTGGCCCAGGGGTTGATCAATTCGGGAGAGACCCAGTACTTC. Rearrangement joined TRBV5-1 to TRBJ2-5, and the D gene may be TRBD1, 6 bases matching. Deletion took 0 bases off V and 4 bases off J, with a span of 22 bases between the germline ends. The CDR3 sequence holds 18 residues, the cysteine and phenylalanine included. Here the CDR3 DNA is all that survives: 54 bases in frame from base 1. From a lookup of the germline V gene, CDR1 and CDR2 are SGHRS and YFSETQ.